Described below is a single TCR beta chain sequence and its context. Its specificity is unknown. The data are from a study of cytomegalovirus exposure and HLA in healthy donors. Whole-study context: As released early, the data held 70 million to 100 million unique TCRs from HLA-typed donors. Of roughly 360 genotyped donors, more than 65% grouped in the Caucasian-associated ancestry cluster. Notes on the study in general: In vitro checks showed that a few CMV-associated chains really do target CMV antigens. Diagnosis of cytomegalovirus status made by the classifier reportedly showed high specificity and sensitivity.

The PCR ran on 60 Vbeta and 13 Jbeta primers. Profiled with immunoSEQ multiplex PCR; TCRdb holds only in-frame clones, not every one. The sample has some 170,000 clones; 70% to 90% are singletons. CDR1 and CDR2 from the germline V gene are SQVTM and ANQGSEA. The V end lost 4 bases, the J end lost 1 base, and 10 bases lay between the germline ends. This CDR3 comprises 13 residues. The J gene is TRBJ1-1, the V gene TRBV29-1, with D hard to call. The clonotype was recovered from a woman in her 30s in good health and CMV-seronegative. Sequencing was performed on PBMCs. CDR3: CSVGGSWNTEAFF. In nucleotides, the CDR3 is TGCAGCGTTGGAGGGTCTTGGAACACTGAAGCTTTCTTT.